This T cell receptor (beta chain) emerged from a study of blood T cell repertoires in COVID-19. Study-wide context: COVID-19 samples, acute and convalescent, were from the United States, Italy and Spain. T cells, B-cell-depleted T cells, or PBMCs provided the cDNA or gDNA that served as material.

Sequenced by immunoSEQ multiplex PCR; TCRdb stores in-frame clones only, minus some. Of around 97,000 clones in the sample, about 90% are singletons; the top ten hold roughly 3%. This CDR3 has 16 amino acids. Germline lookup yields CDR1 SNHLY and CDR2 FYNNEI. V lost 1 base and J lost 6; bases outside the gene matches: 8. This receptor was obtained from a man aged 50 to 60 in a cohort sampled during active COVID-19. This sequence joins TRBV2 and TRBJ2-1, with 8 bases lining up with TRBD1. Input material: peripheral blood. Written as DNA, the CDR3 is TGTGCCAGCAGTGAAGTCGTCTTGGGACAGGCCAATGAGCAGTTCTTC. Residues: CASSEVVLGQANEQFF.